Listed below are T cell receptor beta chains from one sample, sequenced in a study of blood T cell repertoires in COVID-19. TCRdb's table, derived via immunoSEQ multiplex PCR, lists solely in-frame clones and lacks some. The sample consists of about 250,000 clones, about 89% of them appearing once. The sample comprised peripheral blood. Receptor source: a woman between 40 and 55 years old who had recovered from COVID-19. Both conserved end residues are trimmed from each CDR3. The D gene is left open where the match is weak.

TRBD2	TRBV4-1	TRBJ2-7	ASSPMGAAGGYEQY
TRBD1	TRBV14	TRBJ2-2	ASSQDLAGGVGAGELF
NA	TRBV5-4	TRBJ2-2	ASSPPEATNTGELF
TRBD2	TRBV28	TRBJ2-3	ASSEGRGNTQY
NA	TRBV21-1	TRBJ2-7	ASCSDDSSYEQY
NA	TRBV21-1	TRBJ2-1	ASTVRGPSSYNEQF
TRBD2	TRBV29-1	TRBJ2-7	SARLPSGGQY
NA	TRBV9	TRBJ1-2	ASSAGTTGIRGYT
NA	TRBV5-1	TRBJ1-4	ASSAGNEKLF
NA	TRBV4-1	TRBJ2-1	ASSLQIGQGRSGGSYNEQF
TRBD2	TRBV4-2	TRBJ2-5	ASSQEGRGGETQY
NA	TRBV7-8	TRBJ2-1	ASSLLVWRDSYEQF
TRBD2	TRBV30	TRBJ2-4	AWSSGTNIQY
TRBD2	TRBV7-8	TRBJ2-5	ASSALAGGLGETQY
TRBD2	TRBV9	TRBJ2-3	ASSVSGTALDTQY
NA	TRBV6-1	TRBJ1-5	ASSGWAQGSNQPQH
TRBD1	TRBV28	TRBJ1-1	ASFRDQGATEAF
TRBD1	TRBV19	TRBJ1-6	ASRSTGGNSPLH
NA	TRBV3-1/TRBV3-2	TRBJ2-5	ASSQSRGPPD
NA	TRBV5-1	TRBJ2-3	ASKQGVSTDTQY
TRBD1	TRBV28	TRBJ2-5	ASKTGQIQETQY
TRBD1	TRBV25-1	TRBJ2-5	ASSVGTGVKGGETQY
TRBD2	TRBV5-1	TRBJ2-3	ASSLAPWEGLTDTQY
NA	TRBV14	TRBJ2-3	ASSPRQFATDTQY
NA	TRBV30	TRBJ2-1	AWSHLGGKQF
NA	TRBV19	TRBJ2-7	ASTPAMFAETYEQY
TRBD1	TRBV28	TRBJ1-2	ASRDSLTGTRSYT
NA	TRBV6-5	TRBJ2-7	ASSYLHGEQY
NA	TRBV30	TRBJ1-5	AWSEGGYSNQPQH
TRBD2	TRBV6-6	TRBJ2-1	ASSPRLAGLEQF
NA	TRBV20-1	TRBJ1-2	SARGTAGYT
NA	TRBV19	TRBJ1-2	ASSIPGNYGYT
NA	TRBV3-1/TRBV3-2	TRBJ2-7	ASSQTTGSVPSEQY
NA	TRBV19	TRBJ1-1	ASSIRGLRNTEAF
TRBD1	TRBV5-1	TRBJ1-1	ASSTGGLTEAF
TRBD2	TRBV20-1	TRBJ2-3	SASFPDWGSGSSDTQY
TRBD1	TRBV24-1	TRBJ1-2	ATSDTGTGGGYT
NA	TRBV23-1	TRBJ2-3	ASSPLDRPGTQY
TRBD1	TRBV27	TRBJ2-3	ASSDRTGQGTDTQY
TRBD1	TRBV7-9	TRBJ1-5	ASSSLGQEADQPQH
NA	TRBV29-1	TRBJ1-1	SVYGRERAF
NA	TRBV2	TRBJ1-2	ASSEGQGFGYT
TRBD1	TRBV7-3	TRBJ1-2	ASSSTGGYGYT
NA	TRBV3-1/TRBV3-2	TRBJ2-7	ASSQDMSNPYEQY
TRBD1	TRBV11-2	TRBJ1-6	ASSHRDRGDNSPLH
NA	TRBV20-1	TRBJ2-1	SVRRGSGQF
TRBD2	TRBV14	TRBJ2-3	ASSPGLATQY
TRBD2	TRBV18	TRBJ2-3	ASSPPGLGTDTQY
NA	TRBV3-1/TRBV3-2	TRBJ2-1	ASSQAGDEQF
TRBD1	TRBV28	TRBJ1-5	ASSLWGQGVLGNQPQH
TRBD2	TRBV3-1/TRBV3-2	TRBJ2-7	ASSQVLTSGSSYEQY
NA	TRBV29-1	TRBJ2-5	SVAQQGRGETQY
NA	TRBV18	TRBJ1-3	ASSPSGTGSGNTIY
TRBD1	TRBV4-2	TRBJ1-2	ASRPGQGASGKLGYT
TRBD2	TRBV5-4	TRBJ2-1	ASSSPTSGGQSSYNEQF
NA	TRBV15	TRBJ1-1	ATSPGVRRAEAF